The present T cell receptor (beta chain) was sequenced within a study of T-cell memory formation after mild COVID-19. Study overall: In these data, TCR clusters were largely donor specific. Study observations and caveats: Pre-infection memory harbored some responding clones, suggesting cross-reactive memory joined.

As for this clonotype: Its matching antigen is unknown.

V was cut by 5 bases and J by 4 bases, with 10 bases left in between. This CDR3 contains 14 residues. The germline gives CDR1 SGHRS, CDR2 YFSETQ. Libraries for TCRalpha and TCRbeta carried sample barcodes and unique molecular identifiers via 5'RACE. TCRdb processed the 5' RACE reads anew with MiXCR; each CDR3 protein has one entry. Here the sample spans about 180,000 distinct CDR3 sequences, less than 20% being singletons. This chain uses TRBV5-1 with TRBJ1-6; D gene unclear. This clonotype was obtained from a man younger than 30 who had mild COVID-19 (a few samples of this study predate the infection). Cell type and time point are not known. Material: PBMCs or a T cell subset sorted from them (not recorded which). In DNA, the CDR3 is TGCGCCAGCAGAGACGAACGGTATAATTCACCCCTCCACTTT. Its translation: CASRDERYNSPLHF.